This paragraph covers one TCR beta chain sequence. Germline CDR1 and CDR2: SGHTA and FQGTGA. The CDR3 runs 13 residues. Trimming shortened V by 5 bases and J by 1 base, and 8 bases separated the two germline ends. The repertoire was sequenced with immunoSEQ multiplex PCR; TCRdb's copy has only in-frame clones and lacks some. Among 75,000 to 100,000 clones listed, roughly nine tenths were seen once. The data originate from a study of control samples from healthy donors and cancer patients. This sequence originates from a woman aged 50 to 65 in good health. The sample consisted of blood. V gene TRBV7-3 combines with J gene TRBJ1-1, with D perhaps matching TRBD1 (6 bases). The CDR3, as DNA: TGTGCCAGCAGCCAGGGACAGAACACTGAAGCTTTCTTT. This gives the protein CASSQGQNTEAFF. Together with reference TRBV7-3 and TRBJ1-1, the CDR3 gives the full variable domain: GAGVSQTPSNKVTEKGKYVELRCDPISGHTALYWYRQSLGQGPEFLIYFQGTGAADDSGLPNDRFFAVRPEGSVSTLKIQRTERGDSAVYLCASSQGQNTEAFFGQGTRLTVV.